This T cell receptor (beta chain) came from a study of T cells in Graves' hyperthyroidism and ophthalmopathy. Overall study: Blood was drawn when the patient was first diagnosed and still untreated.

Amplification of TCR beta CDR3 regions used RNA as the template. First-round RT-PCR targeting the TCR CDR3 was performed with the HTBI primer set. Via MiXCR, TCRdb re-called the multiplex PCR reads, giving one row per CDR3 protein. The sample consists of 200,000 to 250,000 distinct CDR3 sequences, 15% to 20% of them appearing once. Sample: blood. This receptor was identified in a woman younger than 30 with Graves' ophthalmopathy.

The CDR3 is CATSDFTGWGNEQFF. In nucleotides, the CDR3 is TGTGCCACCAGTGATTTTACGGGATGGGGGAATGAGCAGTTCTTC. V gene TRBV24-1 combines with J gene TRBJ2-1; D assignment may be TRBD1 or TRBD2 (5 bases each). The CDR3 contains 15 residues. Germline lookup yields CDR1 KGHDR and CDR2 SFDVKD. The V gene lost 1 base and the J gene lost 7 bases, with 13 bases spanning the gap.